Shown below are 31 T cell receptor beta chains from a single sample sequenced in a study of blood T cell repertoires in COVID-19. Here immunoSEQ multiplex PCR was the method, and the copy in TCRdb shows in-frame clones only, minus some. The profile covers 110,000 to 150,000 clones, with roughly three quarters appearing a single time and less than 7.5% taken by the ten largest. The sample was PBMCs or T cells enriched from blood (not recorded which). The source of these receptors is a woman aged 45 to 65 who had recovered from COVID-19.

J is TRBJ2-7 and V is TRBV6-5; 9 bases fit TRBD1. This CDR3 is built from 14 residues. CDR1 is MNHEY, CDR2 SVGAGI, per germline. The V gene end was trimmed by 9 bases and the J gene end by 6 bases; junction bases not matched to a gene: 12. In DNA, the CDR3 is TGTGCCAGACACGACGACAGGGGGTTTGGCGAGCAGTACGTC. This sequence encodes CARHDDRGFGEQYV.

The chain is built from TRBV7-9 and TRBJ1-1; TRBD1 matches 7 bases. CDR1 is SEHNR, CDR2 FQNEAQ, per germline (reference sequence). This CDR3 has 17 amino acids. Unmatched junction bases numbered 9, after V lost 0 bases and J lost 2 bases. As DNA, the CDR3 is TGTGCCAGCAGCTTAGCCCTTATGGGACAGATTAACACTGAAGCTTTCTTT. Its translation: CASSLALMGQINTEAFF.

The V gene is TRBV2, the J gene TRBJ1-5; D not resolved. Germline V gene sequence: CDR1 SNHLY, CDR2 FYNNEI. This CDR3 contains 13 residues. The germline V and J ends were trimmed by 7 bases and 5 bases, with 12 bases remaining between them. This chain's CDR3 is CASNEVRDQPQHF. The CDR3 bases are TGTGCCAGCAACGAGGTTCGGGATCAGCCCCAGCATTTT.

The V and J genes are TRBV6-6 and TRBJ1-2; D is undetermined. CDR1 is MNHNY and CDR2 is SVGAGI in the germline V gene (reference sequence). The CDR3 has 12 amino acids. V lost 6 bases to trimming and J lost 7 bases, with 12 bases between them. The DNA of the CDR3 is TGTGCCAGCAGCAAAGGAGGGATTGGCTACACCTTC. This gives the protein CASSKGGIGYTF.

The chain joins TRBV27 to TRBJ2-7; possible D gene TRBD1, 6 bases. The germline V and J ends were trimmed by 4 bases and 2 bases, with 18 bases remaining between them. Germline assignment: CDR1 MNHEY and CDR2 SMNVEV (reference sequence). This CDR3 contains 16 residues. In nucleotides, the CDR3 is TGTGCCAGCAGTTCATCAACCCTCAGGGGAACCTACGAGCAGTACTTC. Translating it yields CASSSSTLRGTYEQYF.

This clone has just a few counts. The rearrangement joins TRBV27 to TRBJ2-7, with D maybe TRBD1 (6 bases). CDR1 and CDR2 (germline): MNHEY, SMNVEV (reference sequence). V shed 0 bases and J shed 4 bases, with 13 bases lying between them. The CDR3 extends over 15 amino acids. Here the CDR3 reads CASSLSLGAVYEQYV. For the CDR3, the DNA is TGTGCCAGCAGTTTATCCCTGGGGGCAGTTTACGAGCAGTACGTC.

This clone showed up just once. This sequence joins TRBV7-2 and TRBJ1-6, with 7 bases fitting TRBD1. J lost 7 bases, V lost 6 bases, and 6 bases had no gene match. The CDR3 contains 14 residues. Germline assignment: CDR1 SGHTA and CDR2 FQGNSA. The CDR3 reads CASRQGMRNSPLHF. CDR3 nucleotide sequence: TGTGCCAGCAGACAGGGGATGCGGAATTCACCCCTCCACTTT.

The chain joins TRBV5-6 to TRBJ2-1, with 7 positions matching TRBD2. Trimming removed 2 bases from V and 9 bases from J; junction bases left unmatched: 5. This CDR3 comprises 13 residues. Per germline, CDR1 SGHDT and CDR2 YYEEEE. The CDR3 region has the DNA TGTGCCAGCAGCTTTGAGCGGGGAGCTGAGCAGTTCTTC. Amino acid sequence: CASSFERGAEQFF.

The V gene is TRBV5-1, the J gene TRBJ2-7, with D unresolved. The CDR3 runs 14 residues. Trimming removed 0 bases from V and 3 bases from J, with 10 bases in between. Germline CDR1 and CDR2: SGHRS and YFSETQ. CDR3 residues: CASSLVQYHYEQYF. The DNA of the CDR3 is TGCGCCAGCAGCTTGGTACAGTATCACTACGAGCAGTACTTC.

The J gene is TRBJ1-2, the V gene TRBV9, with D possibly matching TRBD1 (6 bases). The CDR3 sequence is 15 residues long. The ends were cut back, 4 bases at V and 2 bases at J, with 15 bases in the middle. Germline V gene data show CDR1 as SGDLS and CDR2 as YYNGEE. CDR3 in amino acids: CASSPQGPPNYGYTF. CDR3 in DNA: TGTGCCAGCAGCCCACAGGGACCTCCCAACTATGGCTACACCTTC.

The J gene is TRBJ2-5, the V gene TRBV29-1, with D possibly being TRBD1 (6 bases). Trimming removed 7 bases from V and 0 bases from J, with 12 bases in between. The V gene's germline CDR1 is SQVTM and CDR2 ANQGSEA. The CDR3 length is 13 residues. CDR3 nucleotides: TGCAGCGCCAAGACAGGATACCAAGAGACCCAGTACTTC. This sequence encodes CSAKTGYQETQYF. Looking up the rest from reference TRBV29-1 and TRBJ2-5 gives the full variable domain: SAVISQKPSRDICQRGTSLTIQCQVDSQVTMMFWYRQQPGQSLTLIATANQGSEATYESGFVIDKFPISRPNLTFSTLTVSNMSPEDSSIYLCSAKTGYQETQYFGPGTRLLVL.

V and J are TRBV5-6 and TRBJ2-7; 7 positions match TRBD1. Germline V gives CDR1 SGHDT, CDR2 YYEEEE. There are 13 residues in the CDR3. V was pared by 4 bases and J by 2 bases, with 3 bases of the junction left unmatched. The CDR3 region is CASSDGTAYEQYV. DNA of the CDR3: TGTGCCAGCAGCGATGGGACAGCCTACGAGCAGTACGTC.

J is TRBJ1-1 and V is TRBV29-1; D call uncertain. Germline V gene sequence: CDR1 SQVTM, CDR2 ANQGSEA. This CDR3 has 12 residues. V lost 8 bases and J lost 3, with 13 bases in between. CDR3 protein: CSSSYGDTEAFF. The CDR3 nucleotides read TGCAGCTCCTCCTACGGGGACACTGAAGCTTTCTTT.

The rearrangement uses TRBV30 and TRBJ1-2, with 9 nucleotides matching TRBD1. J was trimmed by 5 bases and V by 0 bases; bases with no gene match: 7. Germline assignment: CDR1 GTSNPN and CDR2 SVGIG (reference sequence). The CDR3 extends over 15 amino acids. In DNA form, the CDR3 reads TGTGCCTGGAGTGTCGGGACAGGGAAACGTTATGGCTACACCTTC. It yields the protein CAWSVGTGKRYGYTF.

This clone was seen a single time. V gene TRBV19 combines with J gene TRBJ1-5, with 8 bases aligning to TRBD1. V dropped 5 bases and J dropped 4; count of bases not matched to a gene: 7. Germline V lookup: CDR1 LNHDA, CDR2 SQIVND (reference sequence). The CDR3 is made up of 15 amino acids. The CDR3 protein is CASSPQDRGNQPQHF. The CDR3, as DNA: TGTGCCAGTAGTCCCCAAGACAGGGGTAATCAGCCCCAGCATTTT.

The gene calls are TRBV29-1 and TRBJ2-7, with 7 nucleotides matching TRBD1. The V segment lost 7 bases and the J segment 4 bases; nucleotides outside the gene matches: 7. This CDR3 is built from 12 residues. Germline CDR1 is SQVTM and CDR2 is ANQGSEA. The CDR3 here is CSAPGQLYEQYV. In nucleotides, the CDR3 is TGCAGCGCTCCGGGACAGCTATACGAGCAGTACGTC.

This clone was observed at least ten times. The chain has TRBV12-3 or TRBV12-4 and TRBJ2-1, with D tentatively TRBD2 (5 bases). Trimming took off 4 bases at V and 8 bases at J, with 6 bases between the two ends. The CDR3 has 11 amino acids. The CDR3 DNA is TGTGCCAGCAGTTCCGGGGATGAGCAGTTCTTC. Its translation: CASSSGDEQFF.

The chain couples TRBV6-2 or TRBV6-3 to TRBJ1-2; 9 bases are a match to TRBD1. The CDR3 totals 13 residues. Germline V CDR1 and CDR2: MNHEY, SVGEGT. Trimming cost V 6 bases and J 8 bases; bases outside gene matches: 7. Here the CDR3 DNA reads TGTGCCAGCAGCCCACAGGGGGCGAACGGCTACACCTTC. The encoded protein is CASSPQGANGYTF.

J is TRBJ1-3 and V is TRBV6-1, with a possible D match to TRBD1 (6 bases). The germline CDR1 and CDR2 sequences are MNHNS and SASEGT. This CDR3 is built from 14 residues. Trimming took off 3 bases at V and 6 bases at J, with 12 bases between the two ends. The CDR3 nucleotides are TGTGCCAGCAGTGACAGGGGTCTCACAAACACCATATATTTT. Translating it yields CASSDRGLTNTIYF.

This sequence joins TRBV18 and TRBJ1-1, with D uncertain. The germline V gene encodes CDR1 KGHSH and CDR2 LQKENI. This CDR3 is built from 13 residues. Trimming took off 3 bases at V and 3 bases at J, with 8 bases between the two ends. The CDR3, as DNA: TGTGCCAGCTCACCCCTGCAGGACACTGAAGCTTTCTTT. It yields the protein CASSPLQDTEAFF.

The J gene is TRBJ1-1, the V gene TRBV10-3; TRBD1 agrees at 7 bases. CDR1 is ENHRY, CDR2 SYGVKD, per germline. After removal of 2 bases from V and 5 bases from J, the junction contained 5 bases not matched to a gene. This CDR3 has 14 residues. CDR3 region: CAISETGVLTEAFF. The CDR3 DNA sequence: TGTGCCATCAGTGAGACAGGGGTCTTAACTGAAGCTTTCTTT.

J is TRBJ2-2 and V is TRBV28, with 8 bases aligning to TRBD1. The junction had 8 bases not matched to a gene; V was cut back by 5 bases and J by 3 bases. The CDR3 covers 16 residues. Germline V gene sequence: CDR1 MDHEN, CDR2 SYDVKM. In DNA, the CDR3 is TGTGCCAGCAGTAATCCGGGACAGGATGACACCGGGGAGCTGTTTTTT. Amino acid sequence: CASSNPGQDDTGELFF.

The chain recombines TRBV6-5 with TRBJ1-2; 9 nucleotides align to TRBD1. The V and J ends lost 10 bases and 5 bases, in that order; junction bases with no gene match: 14. This CDR3 contains 15 residues. Per germline, CDR1 MNHEY and CDR2 SVGAGI. CDR3 amino acids: CANSPDRGKLYGYTF. Written as DNA, the CDR3 is TGTGCCAACTCCCCGGACAGGGGAAAATTGTATGGCTACACCTTC.

This clone was seen ten or more times. The rearrangement uses TRBV19 and TRBJ2-1, with 8 bases aligning to TRBD1. Germline lookup yields CDR1 LNHDA and CDR2 SQIVND (reference sequence). V dropped 5 bases and J dropped 2; count of bases not matched to a gene: 8. CDR3 length: 16 amino acids. CDR3 amino acids: CASSGGPGGAYNEQFF. The CDR3 nucleotides are TGTGCCAGTAGTGGGGGGCCAGGGGGCGCCTACAATGAGCAGTTCTTC.

V and J are TRBV30 and TRBJ2-3; D unclear. The CDR3 is 11 amino acids. Deletions cut 1 base from V and 6 bases from J, with 5 bases between. The V gene's germline CDR1 is GTSNPN and CDR2 SVGIG (reference sequence). This CDR3 reads CAWSDGDTQYF. CDR3 nucleotides: TGTGCCTGGAGTGACGGGGATACGCAGTATTTT.

The V and J genes are TRBV7-3 and TRBJ2-1; possibly TRBD1 for D (5 bases). With 5 bases removed from V and 5 bases from J, the gap between germline ends came to 10 bases. The CDR3 spans 13 residues. Per germline, CDR1 SGHTA and CDR2 FQGTGA. CDR3: CASSQGAHNEQFF. The CDR3, as DNA: TGTGCCAGCAGCCAAGGGGCCCACAATGAGCAGTTCTTC.

To note about this clone: Within the sample, other DNA sequences also encode this same CDR3. CDR3 sequence reads: CASSFSDSPLHF. As DNA, the CDR3 is TGTGCCAGCAGTTTCTCAGATTCACCCCTCCACTTT. The chain is built from TRBV12-3 or TRBV12-4 and TRBJ1-6; D is ambiguous. Trimming shortened V by 3 bases and J by 8 bases, and 5 bases separated the two germline ends. The CDR3 runs 12 residues.

V is TRBV27 and J is TRBJ2-1; 7 bases line up with TRBD2. Germline V gives CDR1 MNHEY, CDR2 SMNVEV (reference sequence). The J segment lost 5 bases and the V segment lost 6 bases, leaving 25 bases of the junction unmatched. The CDR3 runs to 20 residues. This CDR3 is CASSLASGASTSLNHNEQFF. The CDR3 DNA is TGTGCCAGCAGCTTAGCTAGCGGAGCGTCCACCTCCCTTAATCACAATGAGCAGTTCTTC.

J is TRBJ1-1 and V is TRBV18; no clear D. Trimming removed 4 bases at V and 1 base at J, with 10 bases between. Germline-derived CDR1 and CDR2 are KGHSH and LQKENI. The CDR3 is 14 residues long. The CDR3 nucleotides read TGTGCCAGCTCACTCTATGACAAGAACACTGAAGCTTTCTTT. It is translated as CASSLYDKNTEAFF.

V is TRBV5-4 and J is TRBJ1-1, with 7 bases that match TRBD1. The CDR3 loop spans 15 amino acids. V lost 6 bases to trimming and J lost 1 base; unmatched junction nucleotides: 9. CDR1 SGHNT and CDR2 YYREEE come from the germline V gene (reference sequence). This CDR3 is CASTNPAGGNTEAFF. For the CDR3, the DNA is TGTGCCAGCACCAACCCAGCAGGGGGGAACACTGAAGCTTTCTTT.

This sequence joins TRBV6-5 and TRBJ2-2, with a weak D call TRBD1 (5 bases). This CDR3 comprises 15 residues. The V and J ends lost 2 bases and 1 base respectively, with 8 bases between them. CDR1 and CDR2 from the germline V gene are MNHEY and SVGAGI. The CDR3 coding sequence is TGTGCCAGCAGTTACCAGCAGGGGAACACCGGGGAGCTGTTTTTT. It yields the protein CASSYQQGNTGELFF.